Shown below are 10 T cell receptor beta chains from a single sample sequenced in a study of regulatory T cells in long-lasting Graves disease. CDR3 regions were amplified by Arm-PCR using iRepertoire HTBI primers to build TCR beta libraries. TCRdb reanalysed the multiplex PCR reads using MiXCR and keeps one entry per CDR3 protein. The data show 680,000 or so distinct CDR3 sequences, about 15% seen once. Time point noted: newly diagnosed GD, antithyroid drugs for less than 3 months. After RNA was extracted from PBMCs, the TCR library was made from it. These same data were also listed under a study on T cells in Graves' hyperthyroidism and ophthalmopathy.

The sequencing here drew on peripheral blood mononuclear cells (PBMCs), taken at new diagnosis, from a patient treated with antithyroid drugs. The source is a woman in her thirties with Graves disease.

This clonotype was observed at least ten times. This chain connects TRBV28 to TRBJ1-4; the D is unclear. Trimming removed 3 bases at V and 5 bases at J, with 10 bases between. This CDR3 is built from 14 residues. CDR1 and CDR2 (germline): MDHEN, SYDVKM. This CDR3 reads CASSFNLGNEKLFF. The CDR3 DNA sequence: TGTGCCAGCAGTTTCAACCTAGGGAATGAAAAACTGTTTTTT.

The V call is TRBV27, the J call TRBJ1-5; D perhaps matches TRBD1 (6 bases). The CDR3 totals 16 residues. With 0 bases removed from V and 4 bases from J, the gap between germline ends came to 13 bases. CDR1 MNHEY and CDR2 SMNVEV come from the germline V gene (reference sequence). CDR3 nucleotide sequence: TGTGCCAGCAGTTTATCGCACGGACAGAAGAATCAGCCCCAGCATTTT. Protein: CASSLSHGQKNQPQHF.

This clonotype has a count of ten or more. The chain uses TRBV20-1 and TRBJ2-7, with 7 nucleotides matching TRBD2. V shed 4 bases, J shed 6 bases, and the junction held 6 bases outside the gene matches. The CDR3 runs to 12 residues. The V gene's germline CDR1 is DFQATT and CDR2 SNEGSKA (reference sequence). CDR3 in amino acids: CSANAGRVEQYF. CDR3 DNA: TGCAGTGCTAATGCAGGGAGGGTCGAGCAGTACTTC.

This clonotype showed up many times. The genes are TRBV11-2 and TRBJ1-4; the match to TRBD1 covers 8 bases. The ends lost 5 bases at V and 8 bases at J; junction bases unmatched: 7. CDR1 and CDR2 (germline): SGHAT, FQNNGV. This CDR3 comprises 14 residues. CDR3 coding DNA: TGTGCCAGCAGCCTCGGACAGGGCGAAGAAAAACTGTTTTTT. Its protein product is CASSLGQGEEKLFF.

This clonotype was seen a few times. The CDR3 nucleotides are TGCAGTGCCGGTCCATGGTTTGGGGTCCAAGAGACCCAGTACTTC. Its translation: CSAGPWFGVQETQYF. This chain connects TRBV20-1 to TRBJ2-5; D is unresolved. Germline V CDR1 and CDR2: DFQATT, SNEGSKA (reference sequence). Trimming shortened V by 6 bases and J by 1 base, and 18 bases separated the two germline ends. The CDR3 spans 15 residues.

In regard to this clonotype: A much larger clone lies one base from this, so it may be a read error. The V and J genes are TRBV27 and TRBJ2-1; a weak D match, TRBD2 (6 bases). The ends were cut back, 2 bases at V and 6 bases at J, with 17 bases in the middle. Per germline, CDR1 MNHEY and CDR2 SMNVEV (reference sequence). This CDR3 is 16 amino acids long. This chain's CDR3 is CASSLRRGEPGNEQFF. The CDR3 coding sequence is TGTGCCAGCAGTTTAAGGAGGGGAGAGCCTGGCAATGAGCAGTTCTTC.

Many counts were recorded for this clonotype. V gene TRBV2 combines with J gene TRBJ1-1; no reliable D call. Germline CDR1 SNHLY, CDR2 FYNNEI. The V gene lost 4 bases and the J gene lost 1 base, with 10 bases spanning the gap. The CDR3 contains 14 residues. Here the CDR3 reads CASSGWKTNTEAFF. The CDR3 region has the DNA TGTGCCAGCAGTGGATGGAAGACGAACACTGAAGCTTTCTTT.

This clonotype has only a few counts. The chain uses TRBV30 and TRBJ2-5; perhaps TRBD2 as D (6 bases). This CDR3 is built from 15 residues. Trimming shortened V by 2 bases and J by 1 base, and 14 bases separated the two germline ends. CDR1 is GTSNPN and CDR2 is SVGIG in the germline V gene (reference sequence). The CDR3 region is CAWSPFGGSQETQYF. Written as DNA, the CDR3 is TGTGCCTGGAGTCCCTTTGGGGGGAGCCAAGAGACCCAGTACTTC.

In its sample, this clonotype was seen many times. The chain employs TRBV5-1 and TRBJ2-3; D is unresolved. V was clipped by 6 bases and J by 0 bases, with 11 bases between them. Germline assignment: CDR1 SGHRS and CDR2 YFSETQ. CDR3 length: 14 amino acids. The CDR3 DNA follows: TGCGCCAGCAAGCAGACCATTAGCACAGATACGCAGTATTTT. This gives the protein CASKQTISTDTQYF.

This clonotype occurred many times. The rearrangement joins TRBV11-3 to TRBJ1-1; tentatively, D is TRBD1 (5 bases). Trimming removed 9 bases at V and 4 bases at J, with 18 bases between. Germline V gives CDR1 SGHNT, CDR2 YENEEA. This CDR3 spans 14 amino acids. DNA of the CDR3: TGTGCCAGTGGAAATTACAGGTCAGGCACTGAAGCTTTCTTT. As protein: CASGNYRSGTEAFF.